Below, 29 T cell receptor beta chains from the same sample are listed, as sequenced in a study of regulatory T cells in long-lasting Graves disease (dated by TCRdb to the early 2020s). Read against the paper, the sample's time point label means: persistent/refractory GD, antithyroid drugs over 5 years with positive TRAb. RNA was extracted from PBMCs in TRIzol for both TCR sequencing and RNA sequencing. The library was made by multiplex PCR. The sequencer was an Illumina HiSeq 4000. TCR beta libraries were built with iRepertoire HTBI primers and Arm-PCR amplification of CDR3 regions. TCRdb reprocessing: public reads trimmed at Q25 with fastp, clones called with MiXCR, in-frame beta chains kept. Rows are unified per CDR3 protein, each entry keeping the most common DNA and genes. This sample has about 470,000 distinct CDR3 sequences in its table, and roughly 20% of those were observed once. The ten most abundant clones make up about 8.3% of the sample.

Sequences were derived from peripheral blood mononuclear cells (PBMCs), sampled when the disease was refractory, from a patient treated with antithyroid drugs. The receptor source for this set is a female donor with Graves disease.

Many counts were recorded for this clonotype. The chain is built from TRBV20-1 and TRBJ2-5; 9 nucleotides match TRBD2. V lost 6 bases to trimming and J lost 4 bases; unmatched junction nucleotides: 3. In germline, CDR1 is DFQATT, CDR2 SNEGSKA (reference sequence). This CDR3 has 12 amino acids. CDR3 coding DNA: TGCAGTGCCTTAGCGGGAGTAGAGACCCAGTACTTC. Residues: CSALAGVETQYF.

The rearrangement joins TRBV28 to TRBJ2-2, with 10 nucleotides matching TRBD1. Germline V CDR1 and CDR2: MDHEN, SYDVKM. The CDR3 loop spans 15 amino acids. The V and J ends lost 1 base and 5 bases, in that order; junction bases with no gene match: 1. The CDR3 region is CASSLSGQGTGELFF. The CDR3 DNA follows: TGTGCCAGCAGTTTATCGGGACAGGGGACCGGGGAGCTGTTTTTT. The full variable domain, with the rest looked up from reference TRBV28 and TRBJ2-2, is DVKVTQSSRYLVKRTGEKVFLECVQDMDHENMFWYRQDPGLGLRLIYFSYDVKMKEKGDIPEGYSVSREKKERFSLILESASTNQTSMYLCASSLSGQGTGELFFGEGSRLTVL.

The chain couples TRBV5-1 to TRBJ2-2; the D gene is possibly TRBD2 (7 bases). The CDR3 contains 18 residues. Germline-derived CDR1 and CDR2 are SGHRS and YFSETQ. V lost 3 bases and J lost 5, with 23 bases in between. CDR3 protein: CASSSDGGGPGATGELFF. In DNA, the CDR3 is TGCGCCAGCAGCTCTGATGGCGGGGGACCAGGGGCAACCGGGGAGCTGTTTTTT.

At least ten counts were recorded for this clonotype. This chain connects TRBV27 to TRBJ1-1, with 7 bases fitting TRBD1. Germline loops: CDR1 MNHEY, CDR2 SMNVEV (reference sequence). The CDR3 covers 16 residues. J gave up 4 bases and V 0 bases, and 8 bases lay outside the gene matches. The CDR3 bases are TGTGCCAGCAGTTTATCTCGGCAGGGGGTTGGCACTGAAGCTTTCTTT. It is translated as CASSLSRQGVGTEAFF.

This clonotype was counted a few times. The chain is built from TRBV5-4 and TRBJ1-1; D is uncertain. V lost 3 bases, J lost 0 bases, and 12 bases lay in between. This CDR3 has 15 residues. CDR1 and CDR2 (germline): SGHNT, YYREEE (reference sequence). CDR3 region: CASSSSLGMNTEAFF. CDR3 nucleotides: TGTGCCAGCAGCTCCTCCCTGGGTATGAACACTGAAGCTTTCTTT.

This chain links TRBV4-2 with TRBJ1-1; the match to TRBD1 covers 9 bases. V shed 3 bases, J shed 0 bases, and the junction held 11 bases outside the gene matches. This CDR3 region has 18 residues. Germline V gives CDR1 LGHNA, CDR2 YNFKEQ. The CDR3 DNA reads TGTGCCAGCAGCCAGGAGTCCGGGACAGGGACCCTGAACACTGAAGCTTTCTTT. It is translated as CASSQESGTGTLNTEAFF.

CDR3 amino acids: CASSLASGGNEQFF. The CDR3 DNA reads TGTGCCAGCAGTTTAGCTAGCGGGGGTAATGAGCAGTTCTTC. This chain links TRBV12-3 or TRBV12-4 with TRBJ2-1; TRBD2 agrees at 9 bases. V trimming: 0 bases; J trimming: 7 bases; junction bases outside the gene matches: 1. The CDR3 has 14 amino acids.

V gene TRBV28 combines with J gene TRBJ2-5; perhaps TRBD1 as D (6 bases). V was clipped by 2 bases and J by 6 bases, with 10 bases between them. CDR1 MDHEN and CDR2 SYDVKM come from the germline V gene. The length of the CDR3 is 13 residues. CDR3 loop: CASSLGGAKTQYF. The CDR3 DNA sequence: TGTGCCAGCAGTTTAGGGGGCGCGAAGACCCAGTACTTC.

A single count supports this clonotype. This may be a read error: a much more frequent sequence differs by one nucleotide. The chain uses TRBV5-1 and TRBJ1-2; D is unclear. The V end was cut by 2 bases, the J end by 1 base, with 9 bases between. The CDR3 sequence is 14 residues long. CDR1 and CDR2 (germline): SGHRS, YFSETQ. The CDR3 spells CASSFYPVNYGYTF. DNA of the CDR3: TGCGCCAGCAGCTTTTATCCGGTTAACTATGGCTACACCTTC.

This clonotype was recorded at least ten times. This chain connects TRBV11-1 to TRBJ2-5; D is undetermined. The V end was cut by 2 bases, the J end by 2 bases, with 9 bases between. Germline V CDR1 and CDR2: SGHAT, FQDESV (reference sequence). This CDR3 is 14 amino acids long. The CDR3 reads CASSLSFGQETQYF. DNA for the CDR3: TGTGCCAGCAGCTTAAGTTTCGGGCAAGAGACCCAGTACTTC.

This clonotype was seen ten or more times. This chain uses TRBV6-1 with TRBJ1-5, with 7 bases fitting TRBD1. Per the germline V gene, CDR1 is MNHNS and CDR2 is SASEGT. The length of the CDR3 is 15 residues. V lost 6 bases to trimming and J lost 3 bases; unmatched junction nucleotides: 8. CDR3 nucleotides: TGTGCCAGCAGGTGGGACAGAGAGGACAATCAGCCCCAGCATTTT. It translates to CASRWDREDNQPQHF.

This clonotype has more than one count but fewer than ten. The rearrangement joins TRBV6-1 to TRBJ2-7, with TRBD2 matching over 11 bases. CDR1 is MNHNS and CDR2 is SASEGT in the germline V gene. The CDR3 has 15 amino acids. Germline trimming cut 6 bases from V and 2 bases from J; bases unmatched to any gene: 6. The CDR3 is CASSKTSGITYEQYF. Written as DNA, the CDR3 is TGTGCCAGCAGCAAGACTAGCGGGATAACCTACGAGCAGTACTTC.

This clonotype was recorded a few times. This sequence may be a read error, since a much larger clone differs from it by one base. V and J are TRBV5-8 and TRBJ1-5; D possibly corresponds to TRBD1 (5 bases). Trimming cost V 2 bases and J 0 bases, with 9 bases left between them. CDR3 size: 15 residues. In germline, CDR1 is SGHTS, CDR2 YDEGEE. CDR3 bases: TGTGCCAGCAGCTTCGGGGGGTATAGCAATCAGCCCCAGCATTTT. Amino acids: CASSFGGYSNQPQHF.

This rearrangement joins TRBV2 to TRBJ2-1; 8 positions agree with TRBD2. Per the germline V gene, CDR1 is SNHLY and CDR2 is FYNNEI. V dropped 6 bases and J dropped 3; count of bases not matched to a gene: 10. The CDR3 consists of 16 residues. The CDR3 protein is CASSASSGGYYNEQFF. The CDR3 coding sequence is TGTGCCAGCAGCGCCTCGAGCGGGGGTTACTACAATGAGCAGTTCTTC.

The gene calls are TRBV5-1 and TRBJ2-7, with 7 bases that match TRBD2. Losses at the gene ends were 3 bases for V and 0 bases for J; bases not matched to a gene: 9. This CDR3 spans 16 amino acids. CDR1 is SGHRS, CDR2 YFSETQ, per germline. CDR3 DNA: TGCGCCAGCAGCTCCCCTTCTAGCGGATTCTCCTACGAGCAGTACTTC. Translated: CASSSPSSGFSYEQYF.

Only a few counts were recorded for this clonotype. V gene TRBV20-1 combines with J gene TRBJ2-7; TRBD1 matches 7 bases. The V and J ends lost 0 bases and 11 bases, in that order; junction bases with no gene match: 13. From germline, CDR1 is DFQATT and CDR2 SNEGSKA (reference sequence). The CDR3 totals 14 residues. CDR3 loop: CSARDEGQSVLKYF. The CDR3 DNA reads TGCAGTGCTAGAGATGAGGGACAGTCGGTGCTCAAGTACTTC.

This clonotype was seen ten or more times. The chain is built from TRBV28 and TRBJ1-1; a possible D gene is TRBD1 (5 bases). Trimming shortened V by 10 bases and J by 6 bases, and 24 bases separated the two germline ends. This CDR3 spans 15 amino acids. Germline V gene sequence: CDR1 MDHEN, CDR2 SYDVKM. The CDR3: CATRALPGRASEAFF. Here the CDR3 DNA reads TGTGCCACCCGTGCCCTACCGGGACGTGCCTCTGAAGCTTTCTTT.

The chain has TRBV6-1 and TRBJ2-3, with 8 bases that match TRBD1. The J segment lost 5 bases and the V segment lost 7 bases, leaving 11 bases of the junction unmatched. Per germline, CDR1 MNHNS and CDR2 SASEGT. There are 15 residues in the CDR3. The CDR3 spells CASTLRTGRKDTQYF. CDR3 nucleotide sequence: TGTGCCAGCACCCTTAGGACAGGGAGAAAAGATACGCAGTATTTT.

The chain recombines TRBV20-1 with TRBJ2-7; 10 bases line up with TRBD2. The CDR3 spans 16 residues. V dropped 0 bases and J dropped 0; count of bases not matched to a gene: 5. The V gene's germline CDR1 is DFQATT and CDR2 SNEGSKA (reference sequence). Written as DNA, the CDR3 is TGCAGTGCTAGAGACCCCGGGACTAGCGTCTCCTACGAGCAGTACTTC. Amino acid sequence: CSARDPGTSVSYEQYF.

This clonotype was counted between two and nine times. This chain joins TRBV7-2 and TRBJ1-1, with a weak D call TRBD1 (5 bases). Looked up from germline, CDR1 is SGHTA and CDR2 is FQGNSA. Trimming stripped 2 bases from V and 3 bases from J, with 16 bases between. This CDR3 region has 16 residues. CDR3 nucleotide sequence: TGTGCCAGCAGCTTAAGAGTCGGGGCGGGGGACACTGAAGCTTTCTTT. It codes for CASSLRVGAGDTEAFF.

This clonotype showed up many times. The V and J genes are TRBV28 and TRBJ2-5; D is uncertain. The ends were cut back, 8 bases at V and 4 bases at J, with 14 bases in the middle. Germline V gene sequence: CDR1 MDHEN, CDR2 SYDVKM. The CDR3 spans 13 residues. CDR3 sequence (DNA): TGTGCCAGCTCCTCCAAGATTACAGAGACCCAGTACTTC. Its protein is CASSSKITETQYF.

This clonotype was counted at least ten times. V and J are TRBV7-2 and TRBJ1-1, with D unclear. Germline assignment: CDR1 SGHTA and CDR2 FQGNSA. CDR3 length equals 16 residues. The ends were cut back, 3 bases at V and 1 base at J, with 15 bases in the middle. The CDR3 DNA reads TGTGCCAGCAGCTTTGAGAGGGTCGTGGGGAACACTGAAGCTTTCTTT. Translated, it gives CASSFERVVGNTEAFF. Full variable domain (outside the CDR3, taken from reference TRBV7-2 and TRBJ1-1): GAGVSQSPSNKVTEKGKDVELRCDPISGHTALYWYRQSLGQGLEFLIYFQGNSAPDKSGLPSDRFSAERTGGSVSTLTIQRTQQEDSAVYLCASSFERVVGNTEAFFGQGTRLTVV.

V gene TRBV24-1 combines with J gene TRBJ2-1; the match to TRBD2 covers 10 bases. The CDR3 is 15 amino acids. The ends lost 3 bases at V and 4 bases at J; junction bases unmatched: 2. Per the germline V gene, CDR1 is KGHDR and CDR2 is SFDVKD. CDR3 bases: TGTGCCACCAGTGATGGGACTAGCGCTTACAATGAGCAGTTCTTC. Its translation: CATSDGTSAYNEQFF.

This clonotype came up many times. The chain is built from TRBV2 and TRBJ1-2; the match to TRBD1 covers 9 bases. CDR1 and CDR2 from the germline V gene are SNHLY and FYNNEI. J lost 4 bases, V lost 8 bases, and 8 bases had no gene match. The CDR3 spans 14 residues. The chain's CDR3 is CASYRGQGSYGYTF. The CDR3 coding sequence is TGTGCCAGCTATCGCGGACAGGGGAGCTATGGCTACACCTTC. The variable domain in full, with the rest retrieved from reference TRBV2 and TRBJ1-2, is EPEVTQTPSHQVTQMGQEVILRCVPISNHLYFYWYRQILGQKVEFLVSFYNNEISEKSEIFDDQFSVERPDGSNFTLKIRSTKLEDSAMYFCASYRGQGSYGYTFGSGTRLTVV.

The gene calls are TRBV15 and TRBJ2-3, with unresolved D. The CDR3 runs to 13 residues. Trimming took 5 bases from V and 5 from J, leaving 11 bases between them. Germline CDR1 reads LNHNV; CDR2 reads YYDKDF (reference sequence). The CDR3 nucleotides read TGTGCCACCAGCGACTCCTGGAAAGATACGCAGTATTTT. Its translation: CATSDSWKDTQYF.

This clonotype was recorded a few times. The chain combines TRBV19 with TRBJ1-5; D is undetermined. Germline V lookup: CDR1 LNHDA, CDR2 SQIVND (reference sequence). This CDR3 has 13 amino acids. Trimming took 3 bases from V and 11 from J, leaving 14 bases between them. CDR3 DNA sequence: TGTGCCAGTAGTATGTCCTCAACGGTGGCCCAGCATTTT. The encoded protein is CASSMSSTVAQHF.

The chain combines TRBV3-1 with TRBJ2-3; no clear D gene. Looked up from germline, CDR1 is LGHDT and CDR2 is YNNKEL (reference sequence). The CDR3 is 15 residues long. V dropped 6 bases and J dropped 6 bases, with 19 bases sitting between them. The CDR3 protein is CASRAQEPPMDTQYF. Here the CDR3 DNA reads TGTGCCAGCAGGGCCCAGGAGCCCCCGATGGATACGCAGTATTTT.

This clonotype occurred many times. The V gene is TRBV20-1, the J gene TRBJ2-7; TRBD2 matches 8 bases. Germline lookup yields CDR1 DFQATT and CDR2 SNEGSKA (reference sequence). The CDR3 sequence is 14 residues long. With V trimmed by 0 bases and J by 3 bases, 4 bases remained unmatched. The CDR3 DNA is TGCAGTGCTAGAGATACTCTAGCGGGCTACGAGCAGTACTTC. Translated, it gives CSARDTLAGYEQYF.

The chain recombines TRBV19 with TRBJ2-2; D is possibly TRBD2 (6 bases). Trimming removed 3 bases at V and 3 bases at J, with 11 bases between. Looked up from germline, CDR1 is LNHDA and CDR2 is SQIVND (reference sequence). The CDR3 covers 15 residues. The CDR3 protein is CASSMLALDTGELFF. In nucleotides, the CDR3 is TGTGCCAGTAGTATGCTAGCGTTGGACACCGGGGAGCTGTTTTTT.